This is a list of T cell receptor beta chains from one sample in a study of response to subunit inactivated influenza vaccine. TCRdb re-derived calls from the RT-PCR reads in MiXCR, one entry per CDR3 protein. This sample has roughly 520,000 distinct CDR3 sequences, with 25% found just once. The sample here was CD4+ T cells sorted from PBMCs, taken 4 to 6 days after vaccination. The receptors here all came from a man in his fifties or sixties who received an inactivated influenza vaccine. CDR3s include the opening cysteine and the closing phenylalanine or tryptophan. D genes are given only for firm matches. Not every row has a clone size; where given, it reads once, few, many or a size class.

>NA|TRBJ2-1|TRBV6-1|NA
CASSERVRRSYNEQFF
TGTGCCAGCAGTGAAAGAGTCAGGAGATCCTACAATGAGCAGTTCTTC
>TRBD2|TRBJ2-1|TRBV6-5|few
CASSFNSGSIGSYNEQFF
TGTGCCAGCAGTTTTAACAGCGGGAGCATCGGCTCCTACAATGAGCAGTTCTTC
>NA|TRBJ1-5|TRBV12-3/TRBV12-4|few
CASSFEPGILQPQHF
TGTGCCAGCAGTTTTGAACCGGGGATACTTCAGCCCCAGCATTTT
>TRBD2|TRBJ2-1|TRBV7-8|NA
CASSLALWTRTIEQFF
TGTGCCAGCAGCTTAGCGCTATGGACTAGGACAATTGAGCAGTTCTTC
>NA|TRBJ1-6|TRBV25-1|NA
CASSEKGFRSPLHF
TGTGCCAGCAGTGAAAAAGGGTTTAGGTCACCCCTCCACTTT
>NA|TRBJ1-2|TRBV24-1|NA
CATSDSPTGYTF
TGTGCCACCAGTGATTCTCCTACGGGCTACACCTTC
>NA|TRBJ1-1|TRBV12-3/TRBV12-4|NA
CASRILLGTEAFF
TGTGCCAGCAGGATTCTCCTGGGAACTGAAGCTTTCTTT
>NA|TRBJ2-5|TRBV20-1|NA
CSARQVRGVETQYF
TGCAGTGCCCGACAGGTTCGCGGAGTGGAGACCCAGTACTTC
>NA|TRBJ2-7|TRBV11-2|NA
CASRRDTYEQYF
TGTGCCAGCAGAAGGGACACCTACGAGCAGTACTTC
>NA|TRBJ2-1|TRBV29-1|NA
CSVPGQSSVEQFF
TGCAGCGTTCCGGGACAGTCTAGCGTGGAGCAGTTCTTC
>NA|TRBJ1-1|TRBV20-1|NA
CSASPGPMNTEAFF
TGCAGTGCTAGCCCGGGACCCATGAACACTGAAGCTTTCTTT
>TRBD2|TRBJ2-4|TRBV11-2|NA
CASSPGGVAKNIQYF
TGTGCCAGCAGCCCGGGGGGAGTAGCCAAAAACATTCAGTACTTC
>NA|TRBJ2-1|TRBV28|NA
CATLNGLSGNEQFF
TGTGCCACCCTGAACGGACTATCGGGGAATGAGCAGTTCTTC
>NA|TRBJ1-6|TRBV7-2|NA
CASSPGTLSPLHF
TGTGCCAGCAGCCCGGGGACGCTGTCACCCCTCCACTTT
>NA|TRBJ2-3|TRBV7-9|once
CASSLANGGTQYF
TGTGCCAGCAGCTTAGCGAACGGGGGTACGCAGTATTTT
>NA|TRBJ2-2|TRBV4-3|many
CASSQGYRRPPGGTGELFF
TGCGCCAGCAGCCAAGGGTATCGCAGGCCCCCCGGGGGCACCGGGGAGCTGTTTTTT
>TRBD2|TRBJ2-7|TRBV5-1|once
CASSRLAGGPHEQYF
TGCGCCAGCAGCAGACTAGCGGGGGGCCCCCACGAGCAGTACTTC
>TRBD2|TRBJ2-1|TRBV7-2|few
CASSLVASGRAFEQFF
TGTGCCAGCAGCTTAGTGGCTAGCGGGAGGGCCTTTGAGCAGTTCTTC
>TRBD1|TRBJ2-7|TRBV7-9|NA
CAAGTGGNEQYF
TGTGCCGCCGGGACAGGGGGAAACGAGCAGTACTTC
>TRBD1|TRBJ2-3|TRBV5-1|few
CASSFRGSDTQYF
TGCGCCAGCAGCTTCAGGGGGTCAGATACGCAGTATTTT
>NA|TRBJ1-2|TRBV5-1|NA
CASSLPGFYGYTF
TGCGCCAGCAGCTTGCCAGGTTTCTATGGCTACACCTTC
>NA|TRBJ2-2|TRBV12-3/TRBV12-4|few
CASRRDGELFF
TGTGCCAGCAGACGGGACGGGGAGCTGTTTTTT
>TRBD2|TRBJ2-3|TRBV12-3/TRBV12-4|few
CASSFDGAGGNTQYF
TGTGCCAGCAGCTTCGATGGGGCGGGGGGAAATACGCAGTATTTT